Listed below are T cell receptor beta chains from one sample, sequenced in a study of blood T cell repertoires in COVID-19. The protocol was immunoSEQ multiplex PCR, while the TCRdb copy is restricted to in-frame clones and leaves out a portion. The sample yields approximately 300,000 clones, 85% to 90% seen once. The specimen sequenced was peripheral blood. The receptors were sampled from a woman aged 40 to 49 with COVID-19, enrolled during active disease. Each CDR3 is given with its conserved first and last residue. The D gene is left open where the match is weak. Rows may omit the clone size; those that give it use once, few, many or a size class.

D	size	V	J	CDR3	DNA
-	-	TRBV5-8	TRBJ2-5	CASSLFFTGQETQYF	TGTGCCAGCAGCTTGTTCTTTACAGGACAAGAGACCCAGTACTTC
-	once	TRBV5-1	TRBJ2-2	CASSPAGGTGELFF	TGCGCCAGCAGCCCAGCGGGTGGGACTGGGGAGCTGTTTTTT
-	once	TRBV19	TRBJ1-1	CASSIRWENREHEAFF	TGTGCCAGTAGTATAAGGTGGGAGAACAGAGAGCATGAAGCTTTCTTT
-	-	TRBV6-2/TRBV6-3	TRBJ1-5	CASSYSGEGGQPQHF	TGTGCCAGCAGTTACTCGGGCGAGGGAGGTCAGCCCCAGCATTTT
-	-	TRBV6-4	TRBJ1-1	CASSVEGGWDTEAFF	TGTGCCAGCAGTGTAGAAGGGGGATGGGACACTGAAGCTTTCTTT
TRBD2	-	TRBV5-1	TRBJ2-3	CASSLAFLAGDRDTQYF	TGCGCCAGCAGCTTGGCCTTCCTAGCGGGAGATAGGGATACGCAGTATTTT
-	-	TRBV5-1	TRBJ2-3	CASSSRESRGDTQYF	TGCGCCAGCAGCTCTCGGGAGTCACGAGGAGATACGCAGTATTTT
TRBD1	once	TRBV28	TRBJ2-7	CASSRGTGINRQYF	TGTGCCAGCAGTCGGGGGACAGGGATAAACCGGCAGTACTTC
-	-	TRBV5-1	TRBJ1-1	CASSLSTGRTEAFF	TGCGCCAGCAGCTTGTCTACAGGGCGCACTGAAGCTTTCTTT
-	-	TRBV27	TRBJ1-1	CASSSKRTRGGRLGNTEAFF	TGTGCCAGCAGCTCAAAACGGACCCGGGGAGGTCGCCTGGGGAACACTGAAGCTTTCTTT
TRBD1	-	TRBV27	TRBJ1-3	CASSSLTGAGNTIYF	TGTGCCAGCAGTTCCCTGACAGGGGCTGGAAACACCATATATTTT
TRBD2	-	TRBV24-1	TRBJ2-3	CATSDPGTSGGHSTDTQYF	TGTGCCACCAGTGATCCTGGGACTAGCGGGGGTCATAGCACAGATACGCAGTATTTT
-	-	TRBV27	TRBJ1-2	CASSLLGGEGYTF	TGTGCCAGCAGTTTATTGGGTGGGGAGGGCTACACCTTC
-	-	TRBV7-3	TRBJ1-2	CASRVSGSGSGYGYTF	TGTGCCAGCAGAGTTAGCGGTTCCGGCTCTGGGTATGGCTACACCTTC
-	-	TRBV24-1	TRBJ2-1	CATSDPRGAGNEQFF	TGTGCCACCAGTGACCCCAGGGGGGCAGGCAATGAGCAGTTCTTC
TRBD2	-	TRBV2	TRBJ2-7	CASRIAGSSYEQYF	TGTGCCAGCAGGATAGCGGGAAGCTCCTACGAGCAGTACTTC
TRBD1	-	TRBV25-1	TRBJ2-7	CASSSTGHEQYF	TGTGCCAGCAGTTCGACAGGGCACGAGCAGTACTTC
-	-	TRBV27	TRBJ1-5	CASSLSPRSPNQPQHF	TGTGCCAGCAGCCTATCCCCTAGGAGCCCCAATCAGCCCCAGCATTTT
-	-	TRBV30	TRBJ1-5	CAWAGGDNQPQHF	TGTGCCTGGGCCGGGGGGGACAATCAGCCCCAGCATTTT
TRBD1	-	TRBV11-1	TRBJ1-4	CASSRDRGQEKLFF	TGTGCCAGCAGTCGGGACAGGGGGCAAGAAAAACTGTTTTTT
-	-	TRBV28	TRBJ1-1	CASISRDTEAFF	TGTGCCAGCATAAGCAGGGACACTGAAGCTTTCTTT
-	-	TRBV5-1	TRBJ1-2	CASSLGGGVPIYGYTF	TGCGCCAGCAGCCTCGGGGGAGGGGTCCCAATCTATGGCTACACCTTC
-	-	TRBV11-1	TRBJ1-1	CASRSDSPLAFF	TGTGCCAGCAGGTCGGACTCTCCTCTAGCTTTCTTT
TRBD1	-	TRBV15	TRBJ2-2	CATSRDLAGTGGSGELFF	TGTGCCACCAGCAGAGATTTAGCCGGGACAGGGGGTTCTGGGGAGCTGTTTTTT
-	-	TRBV9	TRBJ2-2	CASSVARLGGDTGELFF	TGTGCCAGCAGCGTAGCCCGACTAGGGGGGGACACCGGGGAGCTGTTTTTT
-	-	TRBV6-4	TRBJ1-4	CASSDSGRAPAGLLEKLFF	TGTGCCAGCAGTGACTCTGGCAGAGCCCCAGCCGGACTTCTTGAAAAACTGTTTTTT
TRBD1	once	TRBV5-1	TRBJ1-2	CASSSGQVEYTF	TGCGCCAGCAGCAGCGGACAGGTCGAGTACACCTTC
TRBD2	-	TRBV5-1	TRBJ2-2	CASSFLAGGNTGELFF	TGCGCCAGCAGCTTTTTAGCGGGAGGGAACACCGGGGAGCTGTTTTTT
-	-	TRBV9	TRBJ1-2	CASSVGAQESYGYTF	TGTGCCAGCAGCGTAGGCGCTCAGGAATCCTATGGCTACACCTTC
TRBD2	-	TRBV9	TRBJ2-5	CASSAGGLAGAIKETQYF	TGTGCCAGCAGCGCCGGGGGACTAGCGGGGGCGATCAAAGAGACCCAGTACTTC
TRBD1	-	TRBV28	TRBJ1-2	CASSFRQGYGYTF	TGTGCCAGCAGTTTTAGACAGGGCTATGGCTACACCTTC
TRBD2	-	TRBV27	TRBJ2-1	CASSLPPGTSNEQFF	TGTGCCAGCAGTCTCCCCCCCGGGACTAGCAATGAGCAGTTCTTC
-	-	TRBV28	TRBJ2-1	CASSFVWASSYNEQFF	TGTGCCAGCAGTTTTGTGTGGGCCTCCTCCTACAATGAGCAGTTCTTC
-	-	TRBV4-3	TRBJ1-4	CASSQEGVNEKLFF	TGCGCCAGCAGCCAGGAGGGAGTCAATGAAAAACTGTTTTTT
TRBD1	-	TRBV28	TRBJ1-1	CASGRGPTEAFF	TGTGCCAGCGGCAGGGGGCCCACTGAAGCTTTCTTT
-	-	TRBV6-1	TRBJ1-2	CASSEGSRYTF	TGTGCCAGCAGTGAAGGTAGCCGCTACACCTTC
-	-	TRBV21-1	TRBJ1-1	CASSKSTGIEAFF	TGTGCCAGCAGCAAATCGACAGGGATTGAAGCTTTCTTT
TRBD1	-	TRBV4-3	TRBJ1-2	CASSHGQGGNYGYTF	TGCGCCAGCAGCCACGGACAGGGAGGAAACTATGGCTACACCTTC
-	-	TRBV2	TRBJ2-1	CASSGGQGTINEQFF	TGTGCCAGCAGTGGAGGGCAGGGGACCATCAATGAGCAGTTCTTC
-	-	TRBV14	TRBJ1-6	CASSWGVNSPLHF	TGTGCCAGCAGCTGGGGAGTTAATTCACCCCTCCACTTT
TRBD2	-	TRBV27	TRBJ2-1	CASTSIHLAGESNEQFF	TGTGCCAGCACCTCGATCCACCTAGCGGGAGAATCCAATGAGCAGTTCTTC
TRBD1	-	TRBV28	TRBJ2-4	CASSLGTVGNIQYF	TGTGCCAGCAGCCTAGGGACAGTCGGAAACATTCAGTACTTC
-	-	TRBV6-5	TRBJ2-7	CASTPRGGSYEQYF	TGTGCCAGCACCCCGAGGGGGGGCTCCTACGAGCAGTACTTC
-	-	TRBV5-4	TRBJ1-2	CASSLDSNYGYTF	TGTGCCAGCAGCTTGGACAGCAACTATGGCTACACCTTC
-	-	TRBV14	TRBJ2-7	CASSRQGRGYEQYF	TGTGCCAGCAGTCGACAGGGGAGGGGCTACGAGCAGTACTTC
-	-	TRBV12-3/TRBV12-4	TRBJ2-7	CASSLNRVRQYF	TGTGCCAGCAGTTTGAACAGGGTGAGGCAGTACTTC
-	-	TRBV19	TRBJ1-1	CASSIPGDYGGTEAFF	TGTGCCAGTAGTATCCCGGGAGACTATGGAGGCACTGAAGCTTTCTTT
TRBD2	-	TRBV4-3	TRBJ2-7	CASSQTTLSGSDSEQYF	TGCGCCAGCAGCCAAACCACTCTTAGCGGGAGTGATAGCGAGCAGTACTTC
-	-	TRBV11-1	TRBJ1-6	CASSIRSINSPLHF	TGTGCCAGCAGCATCAGGTCGATCAATTCACCCCTCCACTTT
-	-	TRBV5-1	TRBJ1-6	CASSLGRPPLHF	TGCGCCAGCAGCTTGGGCAGGCCCCCCCTCCACTTT
-	-	TRBV6-6	TRBJ1-2	CASSRQALNYGYTF	TGTGCCAGCAGCCGACAGGCGTTAAACTATGGCTACACCTTC